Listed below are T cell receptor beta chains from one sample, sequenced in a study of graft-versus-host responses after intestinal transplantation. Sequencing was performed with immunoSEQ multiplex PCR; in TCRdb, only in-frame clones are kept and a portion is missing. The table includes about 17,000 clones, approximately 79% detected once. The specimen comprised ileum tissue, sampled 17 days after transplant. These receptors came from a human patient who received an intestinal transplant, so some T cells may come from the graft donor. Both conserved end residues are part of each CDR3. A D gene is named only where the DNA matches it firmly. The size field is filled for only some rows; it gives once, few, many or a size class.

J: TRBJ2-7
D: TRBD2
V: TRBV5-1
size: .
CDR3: CASKRREGPYEQYF
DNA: TGCGCCAGCAAACGGCGGGAGGGCCCCTACGAGCAGTACTTC

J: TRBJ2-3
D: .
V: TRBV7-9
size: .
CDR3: CASSFGISDTQYF
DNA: TGTGCCAGCTCCTTTGGGATCTCAGATACGCAGTATTTT

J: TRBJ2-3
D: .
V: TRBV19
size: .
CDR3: CASSILGQGSTDTQYF
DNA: TGTGCCAGTAGTATATTGGGCCAGGGAAGCACAGATACGCAGTATTTT

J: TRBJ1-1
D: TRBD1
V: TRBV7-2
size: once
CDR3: CASSPTSGTGGKEAFF
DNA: TGTGCCAGCAGCCCGACTTCCGGGACAGGGGGAAAAGAAGCTTTCTTT

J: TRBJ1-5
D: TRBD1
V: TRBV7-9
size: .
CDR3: CASSRTPGQAKHF
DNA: TGTGCCAGCAGCCGAACCCCGGGACAGGCAAAGCATTTT

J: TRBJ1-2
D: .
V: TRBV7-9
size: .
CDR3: CASSLASGEEGYTF
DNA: TGTGCCAGCAGCTTAGCTTCAGGCGAAGAGGGCTACACCTTC

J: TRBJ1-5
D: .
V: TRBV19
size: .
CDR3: CASKVGQTSNQPQHF
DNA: TGTGCCAGTAAAGTGGGCCAGACTAGCAATCAGCCCCAGCATTTT

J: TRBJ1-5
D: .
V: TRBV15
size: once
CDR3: CATSRIPEFTQTGQPQHF
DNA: TGTGCCACCAGCAGGATCCCCGAGTTCACTCAGACCGGGCAGCCCCAGCATTTT

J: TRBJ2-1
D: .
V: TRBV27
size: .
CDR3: CASSLFGTGEYNEQFF
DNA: TGTGCCAGCAGTTTATTTGGGACTGGAGAATACAATGAGCAGTTCTTC

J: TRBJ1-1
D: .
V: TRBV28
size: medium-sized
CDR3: CASSLRENTEAFF
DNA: TGTGCCAGCAGTTTACGGGAGAACACTGAAGCTTTCTTT

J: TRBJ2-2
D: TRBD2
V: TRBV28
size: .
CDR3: CASSTSGRAGELFF
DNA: TGTGCCAGTTCCACTAGCGGGAGGGCCGGGGAGCTGTTTTTT

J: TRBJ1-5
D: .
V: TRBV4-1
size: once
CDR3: CASSPLGRNQPQHF
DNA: TGCGCCAGCAGCCCATTAGGGAGGAATCAGCCCCAGCATTTT

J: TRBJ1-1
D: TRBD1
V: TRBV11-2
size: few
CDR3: CASSLDLMWTGNTEAFF
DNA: TGTGCCAGCAGCTTAGATCTAATGTGGACAGGGAACACTGAAGCTTTCTTT

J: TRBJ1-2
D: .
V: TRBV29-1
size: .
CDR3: CSAVSPGDGYGYTF
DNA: TGCAGCGCCGTTTCCCCAGGGGATGGCTATGGCTACACCTTC

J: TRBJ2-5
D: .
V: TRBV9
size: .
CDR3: CASSVVPGRETQYF
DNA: TGTGCCAGCAGCGTAGTGCCAGGTAGAGAGACCCAGTACTTC

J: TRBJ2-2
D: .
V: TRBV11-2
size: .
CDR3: CASSLIVVANTGELFF
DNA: TGTGCCAGCAGCTTAATTGTGGTGGCGAACACCGGGGAGCTGTTTTTT

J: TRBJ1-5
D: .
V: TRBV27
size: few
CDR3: CASSLTGFPHQPQHF
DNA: TGTGCCAGCAGTTTAACGGGCTTTCCGCATCAGCCCCAGCATTTT

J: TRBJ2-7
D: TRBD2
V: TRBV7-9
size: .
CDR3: CASSPRTSGRFHSYEQYF
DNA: TGTGCCAGCAGCCCTCGGACTAGCGGGAGATTCCACTCCTACGAGCAGTACTTC

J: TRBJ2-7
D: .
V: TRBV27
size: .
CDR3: CASSPTSSNYEQYF
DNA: TGTGCCAGCAGCCCAACATCCTCCAACTACGAGCAGTACTTC

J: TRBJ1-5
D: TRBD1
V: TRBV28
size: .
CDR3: CASSGTDEYNQPQHF
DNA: TGTGCCAGCAGTGGGACAGACGAATACAATCAGCCCCAGCATTTT

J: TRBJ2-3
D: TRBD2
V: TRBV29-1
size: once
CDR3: CSASGKNTDTQYF
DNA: TGCAGCGCTAGCGGGAAAAACACAGATACGCAGTATTTT

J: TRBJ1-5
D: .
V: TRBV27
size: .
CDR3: CASSLNGGENQPQHF
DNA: TGTGCCAGCAGTTTGAACGGGGGCGAGAATCAGCCCCAGCATTTT

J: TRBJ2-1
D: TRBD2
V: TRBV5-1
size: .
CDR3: CASSFIPTSGRDDEQFF
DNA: TGCGCCAGCAGCTTCATCCCGACTAGCGGGAGAGACGATGAGCAGTTCTTC